These 7 T cell receptor beta chains were sequenced from one sample in a study of T-cell reconstitution after alpha-beta-depleted transplantation in children. Unique molecular identifiers were incorporated when the TCRbeta library was constructed. From the PCR reads, TCRdb called clonotypes with MiXCR, one entry per CDR3 protein. The sample carries 90,000 to 100,000 distinct CDR3 sequences, 20% to 25% recorded once. This material consisted of PBMCs, taken before TCRalphabeta/CD19-depleted stem cell transplant. These receptors originate from a boy aged 2 to 10 with acute lymphoblastic leukemia, due to receive a stem cell transplant.

This chain uses TRBV20-1 with TRBJ2-7; perhaps TRBD2 as D (6 bases). The V and J ends lost 7 bases and 6 bases respectively, with 19 bases between them. Germline loops: CDR1 DFQATT, CDR2 SNEGSKA (reference sequence). This CDR3 is built from 13 residues. The CDR3 protein is CSVTPGLSGEQYF. Here the CDR3 DNA reads TGCAGTGTTACGCCTGGACTATCAGGCGAGCAGTACTTC.

This clonotype has a handful of counts. The rearrangement links TRBV3-1 to TRBJ2-7; 9 nucleotides match TRBD2. J gave up 5 bases and V 4 bases, and 21 bases lay outside the gene matches. CDR3 length: 19 amino acids. Germline V gene data show CDR1 as LGHDT and CDR2 as YNNKEL (reference sequence). CDR3 protein: CASSPEKGLAGANFNEQYF. The CDR3 region has the DNA TGTGCCAGCAGCCCCGAGAAGGGCTTAGCGGGAGCAAATTTCAACGAGCAGTACTTC.

CDR3 coding DNA: TGTGCCAGCAGCTTTAGGGGCGGAGGGGGATCCTACAATGAGCAGTTCTTC. Translated, it gives CASSFRGGGGSYNEQFF. The rearrangement joins TRBV11-2 to TRBJ2-1; D might be TRBD1 or TRBD2, each matching 6 bases. Germline assignment: CDR1 SGHAT and CDR2 FQNNGV. V lost 3 bases, J lost 1 base, and 16 bases lay in between. The CDR3 totals 17 residues.

The rearrangement links TRBV6-1 to TRBJ2-7; the D gene could be TRBD1 or TRBD2 (5 bases each). V lost 2 bases, J lost 2 bases, and 10 bases lay in between. Looked up from germline, CDR1 is MNHNS and CDR2 is SASEGT. The CDR3 consists of 14 residues. DNA of the CDR3: TGTGCCAGCAGTGAATATGGGGACCCCTACGAGCAGTACTTC. Amino acid sequence: CASSEYGDPYEQYF.

This clonotype was picked up a small number of times. The chain uses TRBV3-1 and TRBJ2-1; TRBD2 matches at 7 bases. This CDR3 is 15 amino acids long. The V segment lost 0 bases and the J segment 6 bases; nucleotides outside the gene matches: 5. Germline assignment: CDR1 LGHDT and CDR2 YNNKEL (reference sequence). The CDR3 protein is CASSQDASGVNEQFF. The DNA for the CDR3 is TGTGCCAGCAGCCAAGATGCTAGCGGAGTCAATGAGCAGTTCTTC.

The chain recombines TRBV4-3 with TRBJ2-1; 10 bases fit TRBD2. CDR1 and CDR2 from the germline V gene are LGHNA and YSLEER. The CDR3 has 16 amino acids. The junction had 12 bases not matched to a gene; V was cut back by 1 base and J by 12 bases. CDR3 loop: CASSQGLAGVGQRQFF. CDR3 bases: TGCGCCAGCAGCCAAGGACTAGCGGGTGTCGGCCAAAGGCAGTTCTTC.

The J gene is TRBJ2-7, the V gene TRBV2; no reliable D call. The CDR3 is made up of 11 amino acids. V dropped 6 bases and J dropped 0 bases, with 3 bases sitting between them. Germline values: CDR1 SNHLY, CDR2 FYNNEI. The CDR3, as DNA: TGTGCCAGCAGGAGCTCCTACGAGCAGTACTTC. Translating gives CASRSSYEQYF.